This T cell receptor (beta chain) derives from a study of blood T cell repertoires in COVID-19. Trimming removed 4 bases from V and 0 bases from J, with 15 bases in between. The CDR3 contains 16 residues. From germline, CDR1 is LNHDA and CDR2 SQIVND (reference sequence). This clone has only a few counts. In the original workflow: The assay estimated nucleated cells by amplifying reference gene primers. Assay used: immunoSEQ multiplex PCR; TCRdb lists only in-frame clones, some missing. The V and J calls and clone size were taken over from that table, and D and trimming were inferred from the DNA. The profile shows approximately 200,000 clones, about 80% of them singletons.

Material for sequencing was PBMCs or T cells enriched from blood (not recorded which). The clonotype was recovered from a middle-aged woman with acute COVID-19. V and J are TRBV19 and TRBJ1-1, with D maybe TRBD1 (6 bases). The DNA of the CDR3 is TGTGCCAGTAGTAGGTCCGTGGGACACATGAACACTGAAGCTTTCTTT. It encodes CASSRSVGHMNTEAFF.